Below are 13 T cell receptor beta chains sequenced from a single sample in a study of CD8 T cells in Susac syndrome. The RNA, roughly 0.5 to 1 ug, was put through reverse transcription using random hexamers. Each CDR3 protein gets one entry after TCRdb re-called the immunoSEQ multiplex PCR reads with MiXCR. This sample has over 140,000 distinct CDR3 sequences, with roughly 94% found just once. Sequenced sample: CD4+ T cells from PBMCs. These receptor sequences come from a human donor with Susac syndrome.

DNA of the CDR3: TGTGCCAGCAGACAGACTGGGAACACTGAAGCTTTCTTT. Translating gives CASRQTGNTEAFF. This rearrangement joins TRBV6-6 to TRBJ1-1; D is ambiguous. The CDR3 extends over 13 amino acids. CDR1 and CDR2 (germline): MNHNY, SVGAGI (reference sequence). Trimming shortened V by 6 bases and J by 1 base, and 9 bases separated the two germline ends.

The chain uses TRBV3-1 and TRBJ1-2; D might be TRBD1 (6 bases). The germline V gene encodes CDR1 LGHDT and CDR2 YNNKEL (reference sequence). The CDR3 extends over 15 amino acids. V gave up 1 base and J gave up 0 bases, with 9 bases separating them. As DNA, the CDR3 is TGTGCCAGCAGCCAAGGCGCAGGGGCTAACTATGGCTACACCTTC. It codes for CASSQGAGANYGYTF.

This chain links TRBV10-3 with TRBJ2-7; 10 nucleotides agree with TRBD2. Trimming took 10 bases from V and 4 from J; bases not matched to a gene: 4. Germline-derived CDR1 and CDR2 are ENHRY and SYGVKD. The CDR3 runs 12 residues. The CDR3 coding sequence is TGTGCCAGCGGAGCGGGGGGGTACGAGCAGTACTTC. As protein: CASGAGGYEQYF.

The V and J genes are TRBV29-1 and TRBJ2-1; D is perhaps TRBD2 (6 bases). This CDR3 is 16 amino acids long. Germline V gene sequence: CDR1 SQVTM, CDR2 ANQGSEA. Trimming took off 7 bases at V and 0 bases at J, with 19 bases between the two ends. CDR3 amino acids: CSGFSEGRSSYNEQFF. Written as DNA, the CDR3 is TGCAGCGGTTTCTCGGAGGGCAGGTCCTCCTACAATGAGCAGTTCTTC.

The chain employs TRBV27 and TRBJ2-1; 9 bases line up with TRBD1. The CDR3 is 16 amino acids. V shed 5 bases and J 3 bases; nucleotides not matched to a gene: 8. Germline-derived CDR1 and CDR2 are MNHEY and SMNVEV (reference sequence). CDR3 loop: CASSRSQGAVYNEQFF. The CDR3, as DNA: TGTGCCAGCAGTCGGTCACAGGGGGCTGTCTACAATGAGCAGTTCTTC.

V usage is TRBV27 and J usage is TRBJ1-5; 7 bases line up with TRBD1. CDR3 length: 13 residues. Germline CDR1 reads MNHEY; CDR2 reads SMNVEV (reference sequence). J lost 1 base, V lost 6 bases, and 0 bases had no gene match. The CDR3 DNA follows: TGTGCCAGCAGACAGGGGAGCAATCAGCCCCAGCATTTT. The encoded protein is CASRQGSNQPQHF.

The V and J genes are TRBV18 and TRBJ1-5; D is possibly TRBD1 (5 bases). There are 14 residues in the CDR3. Germline lookup yields CDR1 KGHSH and CDR2 LQKENI. V lost 4 bases, J lost 6 bases, and 13 bases lay in between. CDR3 in amino acids: CASSLPGGGQPQHF. In nucleotides, the CDR3 is TGTGCCAGCTCACTCCCCGGGGGGGGTCAGCCCCAGCATTTT.

The chain combines TRBV7-9 with TRBJ2-5; tentatively, D is TRBD1 (6 bases). V lost 9 bases and J 3 bases, leaving 11 bases between the germline ends. The CDR3 consists of 12 residues. CDR1 is SEHNR, CDR2 FQNEAQ, per germline (reference sequence). The CDR3: CASRRTEETQYF. CDR3 in DNA: TGTGCCAGTAGGCGGACAGAAGAGACCCAGTACTTC.

In DNA, the CDR3 is TGTGCCAGCAACCAGAGGGGCTCCTACGAGCAGTACTTC. Translated, it gives CASNQRGSYEQYF. The V gene is TRBV3-1, the J gene TRBJ2-7; the D call may be TRBD1 or TRBD2 (5 bases each). This CDR3 is built from 13 residues. Deletions cut 7 bases from V and 0 bases from J, with 10 bases between. CDR1 and CDR2 (germline): LGHDT, YNNKEL (reference sequence).

The chain couples TRBV29-1 to TRBJ2-1; a weak D match, TRBD2 (5 bases). Germline CDR1 reads SQVTM; CDR2 reads ANQGSEA. The germline V and J ends were trimmed by 3 bases and 9 bases, with 12 bases remaining between them. The CDR3 covers 12 residues. DNA for the CDR3: TGCAGCGTTGACGTTTATCGGGGTGAGCAGTTCTTC. It encodes CSVDVYRGEQFF.

The genes are TRBV5-4 and TRBJ2-2; possible D gene TRBD1, 6 bases. This CDR3 has 15 residues. In germline, CDR1 is SGHNT, CDR2 YYREEE (reference sequence). Trimming cost V 6 bases and J 4 bases, with 16 bases left between them. CDR3 residues: CASNQYRAGTGELFF. Written as DNA, the CDR3 is TGTGCCAGCAACCAATACAGGGCGGGCACCGGGGAGCTGTTTTTT.

This sequence joins TRBV14 and TRBJ2-1; D unresolved. V dropped 3 bases and J dropped 4 bases, with 7 bases sitting between them. Germline V lookup: CDR1 SGHDN, CDR2 FVKESK. CDR3 size: 13 residues. CDR3 DNA sequence: TGTGCCAGCAGCCATGAGACTTACAATGAGCAGTTCTTC. Residues: CASSHETYNEQFF.

The CDR3 sequence is CASGTTSYEQYF. CDR3 bases: TGTGCCTCCGGGACTACCTCCTACGAGCAGTACTTC. This chain links TRBV30 with TRBJ2-7, with 7 bases fitting TRBD2. CDR3 size: 12 residues. CDR1 and CDR2 (germline): GTSNPN, SVGIG (reference sequence). After removal of 7 bases from V and 0 bases from J, the junction contained 3 bases not matched to a gene.